This note documents a single TCR beta chain sequence. Its matching antigen is unknown. This sample was taken from a study of PD-1 blockade in classical Hodgkin lymphoma. Study-wide results and caveats: Nivolumab initiation under 1 year post-ASCT meant exclusion.

Assay used: immunoSEQ multiplex PCR; TCRdb lists only in-frame clones, some missing. The sample shows 85,000 to 90,000 clones, just over 90% of them seen only once. Germline CDR1 and CDR2: MDHEN and SYDVKM. The CDR3 has 14 amino acids. Trimming pared 5 bases from V and 2 bases from J, leaving 12 bases between. This sample's time point: cycle 4 day 1 (C4D1), after less than 7 weeks of nivolumab. Brentuximab vedotin exposure varied among the patients, all of whom had relapsed after autologous stem cell transplantation. Reported best responses ranged across complete response, partial response or progressive disease.

The clonotype was recovered from a human donor with classical Hodgkin lymphoma. The sample in question was peripheral blood mononuclear cells (PBMCs), obtained before the fourth cycle of nivolumab. The chain couples TRBV28 to TRBJ2-5; D uncertain. In nucleotides, the CDR3 is TGTGCCAGCAGTAGCCAAAGGGTGCAAGAGACCCAGTACTTC. Translating it yields CASSSQRVQETQYF.